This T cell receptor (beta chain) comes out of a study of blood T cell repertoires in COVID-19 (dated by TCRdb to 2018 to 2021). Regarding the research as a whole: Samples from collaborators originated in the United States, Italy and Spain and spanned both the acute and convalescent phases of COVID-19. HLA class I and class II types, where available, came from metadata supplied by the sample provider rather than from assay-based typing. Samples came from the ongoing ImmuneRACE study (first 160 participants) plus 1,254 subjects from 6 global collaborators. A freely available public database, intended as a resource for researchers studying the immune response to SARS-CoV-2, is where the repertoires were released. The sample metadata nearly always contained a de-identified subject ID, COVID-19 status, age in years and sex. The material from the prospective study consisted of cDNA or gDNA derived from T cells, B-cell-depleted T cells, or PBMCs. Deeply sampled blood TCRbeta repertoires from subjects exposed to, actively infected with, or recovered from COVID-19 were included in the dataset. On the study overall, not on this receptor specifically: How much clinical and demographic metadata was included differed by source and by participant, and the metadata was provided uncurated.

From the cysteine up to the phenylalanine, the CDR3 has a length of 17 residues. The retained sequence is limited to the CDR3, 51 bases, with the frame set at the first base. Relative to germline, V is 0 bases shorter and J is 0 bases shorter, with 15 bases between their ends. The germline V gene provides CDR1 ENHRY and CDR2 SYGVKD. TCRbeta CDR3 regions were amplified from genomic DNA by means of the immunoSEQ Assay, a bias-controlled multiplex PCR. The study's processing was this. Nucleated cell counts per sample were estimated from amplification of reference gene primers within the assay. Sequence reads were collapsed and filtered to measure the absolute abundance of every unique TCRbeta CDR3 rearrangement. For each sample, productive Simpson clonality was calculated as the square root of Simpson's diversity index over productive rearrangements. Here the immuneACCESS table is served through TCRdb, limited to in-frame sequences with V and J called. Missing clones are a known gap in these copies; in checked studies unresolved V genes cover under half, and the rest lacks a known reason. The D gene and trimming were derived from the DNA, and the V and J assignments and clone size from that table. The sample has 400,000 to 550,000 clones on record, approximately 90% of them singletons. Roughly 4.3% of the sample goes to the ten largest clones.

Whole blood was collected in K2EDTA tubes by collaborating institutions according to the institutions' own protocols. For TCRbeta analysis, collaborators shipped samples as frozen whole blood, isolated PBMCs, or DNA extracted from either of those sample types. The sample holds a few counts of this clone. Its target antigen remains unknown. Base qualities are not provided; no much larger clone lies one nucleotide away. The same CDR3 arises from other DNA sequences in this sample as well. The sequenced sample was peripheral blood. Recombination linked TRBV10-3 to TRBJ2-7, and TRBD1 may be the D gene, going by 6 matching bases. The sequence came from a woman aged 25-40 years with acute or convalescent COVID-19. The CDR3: CAISESGRDKGSYEQYF. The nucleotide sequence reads TGTGCCATCAGTGAGTCGGGACGGGACAAGGGCTCCTACGAGCAGTACTTC.